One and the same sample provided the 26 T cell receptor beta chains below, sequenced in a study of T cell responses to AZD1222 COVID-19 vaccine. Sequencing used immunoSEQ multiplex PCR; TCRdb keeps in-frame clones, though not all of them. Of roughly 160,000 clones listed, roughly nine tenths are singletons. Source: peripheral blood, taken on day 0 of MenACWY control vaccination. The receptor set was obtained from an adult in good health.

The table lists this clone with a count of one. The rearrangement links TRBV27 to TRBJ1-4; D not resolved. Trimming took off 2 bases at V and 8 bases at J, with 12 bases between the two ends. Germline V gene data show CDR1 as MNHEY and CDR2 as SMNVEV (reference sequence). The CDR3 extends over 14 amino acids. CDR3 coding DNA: TGTGCCAGCAGTTTACGTCGAAAGGGCGAAAAACTGTTTTTT. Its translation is CASSLRRKGEKLFF.

The CDR3 here is CASSQPSNSYGYTF. CDR3 DNA sequence: TGCGCCAGCAGCCAACCCTCTAACTCCTATGGCTACACCTTC. The chain employs TRBV4-1 and TRBJ1-2; D unresolved. Per the germline V gene, CDR1 is MGHRA and CDR2 is YSYEKL. This CDR3 contains 14 residues. The V and J ends lost 2 bases and 4 bases respectively, with 11 bases between them.

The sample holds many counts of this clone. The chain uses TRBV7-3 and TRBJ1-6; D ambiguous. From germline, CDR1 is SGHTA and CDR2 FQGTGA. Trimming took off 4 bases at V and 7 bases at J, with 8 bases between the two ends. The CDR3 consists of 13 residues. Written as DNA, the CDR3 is TGTGCCAGCAGCTCCGCCGGGAATTCACCCCTCCACTTT. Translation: CASSSAGNSPLHF. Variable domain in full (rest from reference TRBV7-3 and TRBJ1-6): GAGVSQTPSNKVTEKGKYVELRCDPISGHTALYWYRQSLGQGPEFLIYFQGTGAADDSGLPNDRFFAVRPEGSVSTLKIQRTERGDSAVYLCASSSAGNSPLHFGNGTRLTVT.

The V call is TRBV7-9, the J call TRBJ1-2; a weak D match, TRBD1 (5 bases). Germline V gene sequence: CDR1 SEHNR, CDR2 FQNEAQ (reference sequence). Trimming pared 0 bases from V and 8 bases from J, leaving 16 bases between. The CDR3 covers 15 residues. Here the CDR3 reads CASSLARAGAKGYTF. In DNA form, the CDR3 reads TGTGCCAGCAGCTTAGCGCGAGCCGGGGCGAAGGGCTACACCTTC.

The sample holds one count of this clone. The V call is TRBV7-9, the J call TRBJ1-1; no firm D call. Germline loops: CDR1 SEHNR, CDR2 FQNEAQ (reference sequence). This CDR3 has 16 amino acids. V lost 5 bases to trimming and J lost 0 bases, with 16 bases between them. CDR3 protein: CASSLLAGNLNTEAFF. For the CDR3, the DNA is TGTGCCAGCAGCCTTTTGGCGGGAAACCTGAACACTGAAGCTTTCTTT.

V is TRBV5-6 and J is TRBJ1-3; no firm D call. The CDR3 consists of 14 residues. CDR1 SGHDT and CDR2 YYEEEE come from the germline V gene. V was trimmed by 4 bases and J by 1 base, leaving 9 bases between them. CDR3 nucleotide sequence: TGTGCCAGCAGCCCTGGAGGATCTGGAAACACCATATATTTT. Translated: CASSPGGSGNTIYF.

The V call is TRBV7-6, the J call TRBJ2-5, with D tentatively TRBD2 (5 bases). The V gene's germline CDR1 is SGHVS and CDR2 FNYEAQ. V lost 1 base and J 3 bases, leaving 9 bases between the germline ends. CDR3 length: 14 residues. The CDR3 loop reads CASSLGPTKETQYF. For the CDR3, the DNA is TGTGCCAGCAGCTTAGGCCCGACTAAAGAGACCCAGTACTTC.

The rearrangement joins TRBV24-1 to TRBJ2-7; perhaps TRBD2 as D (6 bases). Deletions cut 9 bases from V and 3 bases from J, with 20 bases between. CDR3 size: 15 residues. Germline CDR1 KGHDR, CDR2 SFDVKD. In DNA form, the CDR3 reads TGTGCCACCCTTATTGGTCGGGGGACGCACTACGAGCAGTACTTC. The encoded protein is CATLIGRGTHYEQYF.

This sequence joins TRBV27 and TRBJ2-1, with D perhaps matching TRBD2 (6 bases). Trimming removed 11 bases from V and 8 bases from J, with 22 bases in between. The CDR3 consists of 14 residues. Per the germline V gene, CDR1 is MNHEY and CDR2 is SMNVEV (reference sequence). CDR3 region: CAGVEEGLTYEQFF. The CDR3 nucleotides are TGTGCCGGTGTCGAGGAGGGCCTCACCTATGAGCAGTTCTTC.

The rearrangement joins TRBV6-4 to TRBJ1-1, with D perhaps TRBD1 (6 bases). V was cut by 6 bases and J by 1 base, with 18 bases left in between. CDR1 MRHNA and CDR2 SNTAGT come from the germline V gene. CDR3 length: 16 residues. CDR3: CASRLKGGHWNTEAFF. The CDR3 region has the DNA TGTGCCAGCAGACTAAAGGGGGGACACTGGAACACTGAAGCTTTCTTT.

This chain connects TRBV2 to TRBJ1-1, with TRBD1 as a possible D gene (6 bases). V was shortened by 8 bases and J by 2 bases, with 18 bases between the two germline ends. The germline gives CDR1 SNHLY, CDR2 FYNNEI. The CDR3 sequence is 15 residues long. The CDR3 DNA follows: TGTGCCAGCCACCCGGGGGCTACAGGTAACACTGAAGCTTTCTTT. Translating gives CASHPGATGNTEAFF.

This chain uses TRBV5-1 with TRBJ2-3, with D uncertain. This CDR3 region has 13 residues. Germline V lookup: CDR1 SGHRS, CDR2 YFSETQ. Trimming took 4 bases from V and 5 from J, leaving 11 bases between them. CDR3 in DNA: TGCGCCAGCAGCCCTTTGCGGCGAGATACGCAGTATTTT. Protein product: CASSPLRRDTQYF. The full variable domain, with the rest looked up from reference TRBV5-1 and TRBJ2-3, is KAGVTQTPRYLIKTRGQQVTLSCSPISGHRSVSWYQQTPGQGLQFLFEYFSETQRNKGNFPGRFSGRQFSNSRSEMNVSTLELGDSALYLCASSPLRRDTQYFGPGTRLTVL.

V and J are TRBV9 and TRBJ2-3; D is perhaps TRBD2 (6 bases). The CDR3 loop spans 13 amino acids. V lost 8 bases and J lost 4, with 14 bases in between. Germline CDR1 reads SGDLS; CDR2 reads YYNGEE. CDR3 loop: CASRGAGADTQYF. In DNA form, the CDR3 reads TGTGCCAGTAGAGGAGCGGGCGCAGATACGCAGTATTTT.

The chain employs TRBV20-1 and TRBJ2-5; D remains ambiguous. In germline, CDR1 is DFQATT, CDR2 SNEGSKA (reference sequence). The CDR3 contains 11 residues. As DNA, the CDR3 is TGCAGGGCGCAGATAGGGGAGACCCAGTACTTC. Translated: CRAQIGETQYF.

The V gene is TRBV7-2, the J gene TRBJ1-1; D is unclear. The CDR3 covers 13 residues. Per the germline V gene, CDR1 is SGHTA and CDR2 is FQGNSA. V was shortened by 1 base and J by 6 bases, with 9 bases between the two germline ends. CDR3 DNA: TGTGCCAGCAGCTTAGATTCGGGCGCTGAAGCTTTCTTT. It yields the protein CASSLDSGAEAFF.

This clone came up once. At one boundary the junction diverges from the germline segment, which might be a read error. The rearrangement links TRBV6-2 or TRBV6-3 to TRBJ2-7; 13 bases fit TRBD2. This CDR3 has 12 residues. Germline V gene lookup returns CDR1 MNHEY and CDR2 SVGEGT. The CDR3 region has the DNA TGTGCCAGCAGCCTACTAGCGGGAGGGCCCAGGTTC. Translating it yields CASSLLAGGPRF.

The CDR3 DNA is TGTGCCAGTTGGGGGTTGGATGAGCAGTTCTTC. It yields the protein CASWGLDEQFF. The chain has TRBV6-6 and TRBJ2-1, with D possibly being TRBD1 or TRBD2 (5 bases each). Germline V gene sequence: CDR1 MNHNY, CDR2 SVGAGI (reference sequence). The V and J ends lost 9 bases and 8 bases respectively, with 11 bases between them. This CDR3 has 11 residues.

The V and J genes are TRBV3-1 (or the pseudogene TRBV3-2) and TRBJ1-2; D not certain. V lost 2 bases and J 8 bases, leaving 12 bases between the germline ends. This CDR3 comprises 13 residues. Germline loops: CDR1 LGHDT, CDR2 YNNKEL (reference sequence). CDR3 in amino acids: CASSQFTREGYTF. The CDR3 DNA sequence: TGTGCCAGCAGCCAATTTACGAGGGAAGGCTACACCTTC.

The CDR3 sequence is CASMNEQFF. The CDR3 DNA sequence: TGTGCCAGTATGAATGAGCAGTTCTTC. The gene calls are TRBV27 and TRBJ2-1; D call uncertain. In germline, CDR1 is MNHEY, CDR2 SMNVEV (reference sequence). The V gene lost 9 bases and the J gene lost 7 bases, with 4 bases spanning the gap. The CDR3 runs to 9 residues.

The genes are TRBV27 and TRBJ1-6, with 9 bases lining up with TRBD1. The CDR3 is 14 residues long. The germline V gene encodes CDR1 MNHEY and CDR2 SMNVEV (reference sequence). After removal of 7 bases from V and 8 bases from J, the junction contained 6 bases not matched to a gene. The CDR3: CASTVGTGYSPLHF. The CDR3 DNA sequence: TGTGCCAGCACTGTTGGGACAGGGTATTCACCCCTCCACTTT.

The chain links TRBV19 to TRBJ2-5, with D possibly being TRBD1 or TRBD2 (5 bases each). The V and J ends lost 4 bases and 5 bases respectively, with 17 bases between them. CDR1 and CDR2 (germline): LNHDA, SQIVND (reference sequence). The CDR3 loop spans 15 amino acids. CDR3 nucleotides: TGTGCCAGTAGTACCCCCCGGATGGGGGAGGAGACCCAGTACTTC. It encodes CASSTPRMGEETQYF.

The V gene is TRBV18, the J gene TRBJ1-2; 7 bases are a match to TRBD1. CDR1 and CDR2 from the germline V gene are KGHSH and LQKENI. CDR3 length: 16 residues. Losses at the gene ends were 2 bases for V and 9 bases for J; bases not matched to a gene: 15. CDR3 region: CASSPGFRQGSRSYTF. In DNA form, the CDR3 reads TGTGCCAGCTCACCAGGCTTTAGACAGGGCTCTCGGAGCTACACCTTC.

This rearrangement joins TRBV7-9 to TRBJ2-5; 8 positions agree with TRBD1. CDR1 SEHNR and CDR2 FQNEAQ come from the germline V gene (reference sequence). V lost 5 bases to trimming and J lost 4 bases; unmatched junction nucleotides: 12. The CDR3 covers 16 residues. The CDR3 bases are TGTGCCAGCAGCCGCGGACAGGGCCTAAGAGGAGAGACCCAGTACTTC. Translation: CASSRGQGLRGETQYF.

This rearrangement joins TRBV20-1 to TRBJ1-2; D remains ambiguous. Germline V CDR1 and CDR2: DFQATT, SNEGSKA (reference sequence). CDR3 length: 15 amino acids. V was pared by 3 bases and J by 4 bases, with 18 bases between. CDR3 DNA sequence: TGCAGTGCTAGTTCTAAGGGCGGGCTACTCTATGGCTACACCTTC. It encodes CSASSKGGLLYGYTF.

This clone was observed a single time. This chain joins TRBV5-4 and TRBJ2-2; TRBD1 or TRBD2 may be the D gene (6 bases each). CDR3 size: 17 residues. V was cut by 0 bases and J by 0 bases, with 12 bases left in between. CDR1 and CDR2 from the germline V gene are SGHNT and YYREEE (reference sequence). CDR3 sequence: CASSLGVGGPNTGELFF. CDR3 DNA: TGTGCCAGCAGCTTGGGGGTAGGGGGGCCGAACACCGGGGAGCTGTTTTTT. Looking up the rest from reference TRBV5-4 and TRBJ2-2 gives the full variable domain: ETGVTQSPTHLIKTRGQQVTLRCSSQSGHNTVSWYQQALGQGPQFIFQYYREEENGRGNFPPRFSGLQFPNYSSELNVNALELDDSALYLCASSLGVGGPNTGELFFGEGSRLTVL.

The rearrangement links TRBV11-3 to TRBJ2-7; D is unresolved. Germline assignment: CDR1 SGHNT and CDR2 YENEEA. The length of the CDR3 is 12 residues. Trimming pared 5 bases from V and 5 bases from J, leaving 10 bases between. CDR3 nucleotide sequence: TGTGCCAGCAGCCCAGTCCCCCACGAGCAGTACTTC. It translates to CASSPVPHEQYF.